This T cell receptor (beta chain) emerged from a study of cytomegalovirus exposure and HLA in healthy donors. Germline V CDR1 and CDR2: LNHDA, SQIVND (reference sequence). The CDR3 has 14 amino acids. V was shortened by 9 bases and J by 3 bases, with 15 bases between the two germline ends. PCR amplification relied on 60 Vbeta primers (plus 13 Jbeta primers). As processed by the authors: Around 9.9 million shared chains were among the roughly 80 million unique TCR beta chains that a later analysis counted. Data came from immunoSEQ multiplex PCR; TCRdb stores just in-frame clones and leaves some out. For V, J and clone size, that table is used; D and trimming come from the DNA. In the table there are approximately 180,000 clones, around 74% of which are singletons. Whole-study findings and limits: Later analysis associated a missense DCLRE1C variant with TCR beta V- and J-gene trimming. In vitro work confirmed that a few CMV-associated chains recognize CMV antigens. Accurate predictions that matched the HLA-A and HLA-B alleles of most subjects were reportedly made from TCR beta sequences.

A note on this clone: Antigen specificity is unknown.

The origin of this receptor is a male donor in good health and CMV-seronegative. Sequenced input: PBMCs. V and J are TRBV19 and TRBJ1-5; a possible D gene is TRBD1 (6 bases). The CDR3 spells CASIPGGFNQPQHF. The CDR3 nucleotides are TGTGCCAGCATCCCGGGGGGCTTCAATCAGCCCCAGCATTTT.